This TCR beta chain was sequenced during a study of cytomegalovirus exposure and HLA in healthy donors. Across the study: Drawn from HLA-typed donors, about 85 million unique TCRs were held in an early data release. General observations from the study: In a later analysis, at a false discovery rate of 0.05, under 20,000 TCR beta sequences were associated with HLA alleles. Most of the CMV-associated TCR beta chains (in a later analysis) appeared to be HLA-restricted.

Primers for the PCR totalled 60 Vbeta and 13 Jbeta. Only in-frame clones appear in the TCRdb table, and some are missing; sequencing was by immunoSEQ multiplex PCR. The repertoire holds 150,000 to 160,000 clones, over 70% seen once, with around 2.3% in the top ten. The CDR3 is made up of 13 amino acids. The ends were cut back, 2 bases at V and 5 bases at J, with 10 bases in the middle. Germline V gene sequence: CDR1 SNHLY, CDR2 FYNNEI. Despite likely unrecorded immune exposures, the donors were nominally healthy at the time of sampling. Turning to this clone: No antigen is known for it.

This sequence originates from a man aged 30-40 years in good health and CMV-seronegative. V gene TRBV2 combines with J gene TRBJ2-7; possibly TRBD1 for D (6 bases). Sequenced sample: PBMCs. CDR3 sequence (DNA): TGTGCCAGCAGTGAACAGGGGCCTCACGAGCAGTACTTC. It is translated as CASSEQGPHEQYF.